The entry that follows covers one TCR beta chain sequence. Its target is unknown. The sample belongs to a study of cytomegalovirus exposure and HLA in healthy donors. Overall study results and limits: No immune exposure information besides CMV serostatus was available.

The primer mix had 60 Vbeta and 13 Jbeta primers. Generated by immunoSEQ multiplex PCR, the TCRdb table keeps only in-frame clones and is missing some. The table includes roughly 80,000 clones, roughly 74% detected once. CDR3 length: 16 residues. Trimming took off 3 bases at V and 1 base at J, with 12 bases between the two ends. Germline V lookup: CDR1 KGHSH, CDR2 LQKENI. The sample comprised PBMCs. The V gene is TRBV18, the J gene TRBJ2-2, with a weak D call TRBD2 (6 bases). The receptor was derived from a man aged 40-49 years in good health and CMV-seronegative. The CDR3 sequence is CASSPPGLLNTGELFF. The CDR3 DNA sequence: TGTGCCAGCTCACCTCCGGGACTCCTGAACACCGGGGAGCTGTTTTTT.